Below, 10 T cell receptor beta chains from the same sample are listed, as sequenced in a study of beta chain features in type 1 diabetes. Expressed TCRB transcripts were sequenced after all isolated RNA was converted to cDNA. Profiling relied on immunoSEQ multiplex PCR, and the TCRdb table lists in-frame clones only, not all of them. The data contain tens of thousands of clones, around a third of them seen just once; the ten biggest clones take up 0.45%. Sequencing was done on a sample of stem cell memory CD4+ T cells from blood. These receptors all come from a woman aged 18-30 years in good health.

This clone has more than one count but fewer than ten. The CDR3 DNA reads TGTGCCAGCTCACGGCCCCTACAGGGTTCCCGGTACAATGAGCAGTTCTTC. Translation: CASSRPLQGSRYNEQFF. The chain recombines TRBV18 with TRBJ2-1; TRBD1 is a possible D gene (6 bases). This CDR3 has 17 residues. V lost 4 bases and J 4 bases, leaving 20 bases between the germline ends. The germline CDR1 and CDR2 sequences are KGHSH and LQKENI.

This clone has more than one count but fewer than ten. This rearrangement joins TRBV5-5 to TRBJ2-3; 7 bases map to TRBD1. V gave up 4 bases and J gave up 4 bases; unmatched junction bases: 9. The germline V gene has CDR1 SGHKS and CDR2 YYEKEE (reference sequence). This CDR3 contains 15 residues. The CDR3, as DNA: TGTGCCAGCAGCACCGTGGGAAGGGGGCCAGATACGCAGTATTTT. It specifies CASSTVGRGPDTQYF. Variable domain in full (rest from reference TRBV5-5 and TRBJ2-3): DAGVTQSPTHLIKTRGQQVTLRCSPISGHKSVSWYQQVLGQGPQFIFQYYEKEERGRGNFPDRFSARQFPNYSSELNVNALLLGDSALYLCASSTVGRGPDTQYFGPGTRLTVL.

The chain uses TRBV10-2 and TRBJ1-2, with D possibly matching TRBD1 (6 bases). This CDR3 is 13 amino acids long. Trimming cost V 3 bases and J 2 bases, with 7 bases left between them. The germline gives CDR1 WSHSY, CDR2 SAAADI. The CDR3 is CASSEGGNYGYTF. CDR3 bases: TGCGCCAGCAGTGAAGGGGGAAACTATGGCTACACCTTC.

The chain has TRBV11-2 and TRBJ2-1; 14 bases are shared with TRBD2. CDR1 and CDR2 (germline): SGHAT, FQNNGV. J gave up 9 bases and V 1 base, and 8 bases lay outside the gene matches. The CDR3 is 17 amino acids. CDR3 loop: CASSLGPGTSGSSEQFF. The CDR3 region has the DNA TGTGCCAGCAGCTTAGGGCCCGGGACTAGCGGGAGTAGTGAGCAGTTCTTC.

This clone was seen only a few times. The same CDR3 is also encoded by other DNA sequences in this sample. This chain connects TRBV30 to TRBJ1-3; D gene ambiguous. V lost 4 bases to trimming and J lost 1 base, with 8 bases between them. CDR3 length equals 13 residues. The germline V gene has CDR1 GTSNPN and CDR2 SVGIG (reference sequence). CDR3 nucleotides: TGTGCCTGGATGAGAAGATCTGGAAACACCATATATTTT. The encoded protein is CAWMRRSGNTIYF.

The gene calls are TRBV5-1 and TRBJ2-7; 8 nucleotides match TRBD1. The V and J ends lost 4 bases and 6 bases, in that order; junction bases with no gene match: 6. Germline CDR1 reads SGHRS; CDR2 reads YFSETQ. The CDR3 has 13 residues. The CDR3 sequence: CASSQGQGGEQYF. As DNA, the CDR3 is TGCGCCAGCAGCCAAGGACAGGGAGGCGAGCAGTACTTC.

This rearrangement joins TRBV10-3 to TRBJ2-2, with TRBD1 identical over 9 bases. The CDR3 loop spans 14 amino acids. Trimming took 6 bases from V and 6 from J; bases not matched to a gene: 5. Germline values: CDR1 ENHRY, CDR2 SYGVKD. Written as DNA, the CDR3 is TGTGCCATCAGCCCCGGGACAGGGCCCGGGGAGCTGTTTTTT. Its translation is CAISPGTGPGELFF.

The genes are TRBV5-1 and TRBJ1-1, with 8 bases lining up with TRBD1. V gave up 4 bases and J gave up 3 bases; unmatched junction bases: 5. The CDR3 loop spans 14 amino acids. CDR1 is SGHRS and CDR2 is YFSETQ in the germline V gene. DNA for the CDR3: TGCGCCAGCAGCACAGGGGGGTGGGACACTGAAGCTTTCTTT. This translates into CASSTGGWDTEAFF.

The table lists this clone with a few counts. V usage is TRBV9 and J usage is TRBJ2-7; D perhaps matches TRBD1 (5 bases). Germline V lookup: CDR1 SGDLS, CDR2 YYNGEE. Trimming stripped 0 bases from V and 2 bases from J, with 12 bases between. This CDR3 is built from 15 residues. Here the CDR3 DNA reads TGTGCCAGCAGCGTAGACCCCGACAGCACCTACGAGCAGTACTTC. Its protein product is CASSVDPDSTYEQYF.

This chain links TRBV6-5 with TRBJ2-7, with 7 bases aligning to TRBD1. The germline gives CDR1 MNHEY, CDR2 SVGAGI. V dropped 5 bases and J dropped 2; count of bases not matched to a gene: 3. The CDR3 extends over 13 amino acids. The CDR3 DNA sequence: TGTGCCAGCAGTGAGACAGGGACCTACGAGCAGTACTTC. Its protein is CASSETGTYEQYF.